This TCR beta chain is from a study of cytomegalovirus exposure and HLA in healthy donors. Whole-study context: T cells numbering around 200 million yielded 90 million to 140 million unique TCR beta sequences in an earlier analysis.

The PCR had 60 Vbeta and 13 Jbeta primers. Some clones are missing from TCRdb's copy, which holds only in-frame ones; the method was immunoSEQ multiplex PCR. This table holds approximately 210,000 clones, roughly 80% found once. With 1 base clipped from V and 4 bases from J, the junction kept 1 base outside the gene matches. CDR1 is GTSNPN, CDR2 SVGIG, per germline (reference sequence). The CDR3 covers 13 residues. The receptor was isolated from a man between 40 and 49 years old in good health and CMV-seropositive. This chain connects TRBV30 to TRBJ1-1, with 9 bases that match TRBD1. Material for sequencing was PBMCs. CDR3 region: CAWSGTGVTEAFF. In nucleotides, the CDR3 is TGTGCCTGGAGTGGGACAGGGGTCACTGAAGCTTTCTTT. Full variable domain (outside the CDR3, taken from reference TRBV30 and TRBJ1-1): SQTIHQWPATLVQPVGSPLSLECTVEGTSNPNLYWYRQAAGRGLQLLFYSVGIGQISSEVPQNLSASRPQDRQFILSSKKLLLSDSGFYLCAWSGTGVTEAFFGQGTRLTVV.